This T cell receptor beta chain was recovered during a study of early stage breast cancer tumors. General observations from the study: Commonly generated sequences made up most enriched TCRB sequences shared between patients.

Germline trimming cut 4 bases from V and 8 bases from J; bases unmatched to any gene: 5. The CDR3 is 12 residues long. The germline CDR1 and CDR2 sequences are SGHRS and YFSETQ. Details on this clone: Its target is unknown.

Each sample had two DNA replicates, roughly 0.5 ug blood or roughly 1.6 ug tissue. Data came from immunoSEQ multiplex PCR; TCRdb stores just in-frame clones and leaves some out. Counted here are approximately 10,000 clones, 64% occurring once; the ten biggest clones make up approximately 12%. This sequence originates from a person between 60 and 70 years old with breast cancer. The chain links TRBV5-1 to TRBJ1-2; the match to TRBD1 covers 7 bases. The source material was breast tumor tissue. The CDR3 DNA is TGCGCCAGCAGCATACAGGGGCACGGCTACACCTTC. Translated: CASSIQGHGYTF.